Each of the 27 T cell receptor beta chains below was sequenced from the same sample in a study of T cell clonotyping in hematopoietic cell transplantation. The table came from immunoSEQ multiplex PCR; TCRdb's copy has only in-frame clones and leaves some out. The table shows roughly 38,000 clones, with approximately 89% occurring only once. The sequenced sample was peripheral blood mononuclear cells. The source is a woman between 35 and 50 years old in good health. Some clones in this sample may be carry-over from other donors' samples.

V is TRBV9 and J is TRBJ2-7; 12 nucleotides match TRBD2. Germline CDR1 is SGDLS and CDR2 is YYNGEE. V was clipped by 3 bases and J by 6 bases; unmatched bases: 7. This CDR3 region has 15 residues. CDR3 loop: CASSGPSGRAFEQYF. CDR3 DNA sequence: TGTGCCAGCAGCGGCCCTAGCGGGAGGGCCTTCGAGCAGTACTTC.

The chain couples TRBV28 to TRBJ1-1; no clear D gene. This CDR3 comprises 14 residues. CDR1 is MDHEN and CDR2 is SYDVKM in the germline V gene. The ends were cut back, 3 bases at V and 1 base at J, with 9 bases in the middle. Here the CDR3 DNA reads TGTGCCAGCAGTTTGCATGGCGAGAACACTGAAGCTTTCTTT. Translated, it gives CASSLHGENTEAFF.

The CDR3 here is CASSSSVGTEAFF. CDR3 DNA: TGTGCCAGCAGCTCCTCTGTGGGCACTGAAGCTTTCTTT. The V call is TRBV7-3, the J call TRBJ1-1, with unresolved D. This CDR3 region has 13 residues. Germline CDR1 and CDR2: SGHTA and FQGTGA. The V end was cut by 4 bases, the J end by 4 bases, with 10 bases between.

The chain has TRBV11-1 and TRBJ2-3, with 10 bases fitting TRBD2. The CDR3 is made up of 16 amino acids. CDR1 SGHAT and CDR2 FQDESV come from the germline V gene (reference sequence). The V and J ends lost 4 bases and 0 bases, in that order; junction bases with no gene match: 4. CDR3 loop: CASSSPLAGSTDTQYF. The CDR3 DNA reads TGTGCCAGCAGCTCCCCACTAGCGGGGAGCACAGATACGCAGTATTTT.

V gene TRBV4-1 combines with J gene TRBJ1-2, with 8 bases aligning to TRBD1. Germline V gives CDR1 MGHRA, CDR2 YSYEKL. Unmatched junction bases numbered 9, after V lost 4 bases and J lost 8 bases. This CDR3 comprises 14 residues. Here the CDR3 reads CASSPMDRAYGYTF. The CDR3 DNA sequence: TGCGCCAGCAGCCCCATGGACAGGGCCTACGGCTACACCTTC.

The gene calls are TRBV5-1 and TRBJ2-5; either TRBD1 or TRBD2 may fit D (5 bases each). V was shortened by 3 bases and J by 2 bases, with 11 bases between the two germline ends. The CDR3 runs 14 residues. The germline V gene encodes CDR1 SGHRS and CDR2 YFSETQ. The CDR3 DNA reads TGCGCCAGCAGCTACTGGGACCAACAAGAGACCCAGTACTTC. Translation: CASSYWDQQETQYF.

The V call is TRBV29-1, the J call TRBJ1-5, with 7 bases matching TRBD1. The CDR3 covers 12 residues. V trimming: 6 bases; J trimming: 1 base; junction bases outside the gene matches: 0. Germline V CDR1 and CDR2: SQVTM, ANQGSEA. CDR3 bases: TGCAGCGTACAGGGGAGCAATCAGCCCCAGCATTTT. Encoded protein: CSVQGSNQPQHF.

The chain has TRBV19 and TRBJ1-5; D remains ambiguous. CDR1 and CDR2 from the germline V gene are LNHDA and SQIVND (reference sequence). V was clipped by 9 bases and J by 0 bases, with 12 bases between them. The CDR3 runs 14 residues. CDR3 nucleotide sequence: TGTGCCAGCCGGGGTGGGAGTAGCAATCAGCCCCAGCATTTT. Amino acids: CASRGGSSNQPQHF.

The chain couples TRBV28 to TRBJ2-7, with TRBD1 matching over 9 bases. The CDR3 contains 14 residues. CDR1 and CDR2 (germline): MDHEN, SYDVKM. V was clipped by 1 base and J by 5 bases; unmatched bases: 3. CDR3 in amino acids: CASSLSGTGNEQYF. For the CDR3, the DNA is TGTGCCAGCAGTTTATCGGGGACAGGGAACGAGCAGTACTTC. Full variable domain (remainder filled in from reference TRBV28 and TRBJ2-7): DVKVTQSSRYLVKRTGEKVFLECVQDMDHENMFWYRQDPGLGLRLIYFSYDVKMKEKGDIPEGYSVSREKKERFSLILESASTNQTSMYLCASSLSGTGNEQYFGPGTRLTVT.

The chain carries TRBV27 and TRBJ2-6, with TRBD2 matching 11 bases. Germline lookup yields CDR1 MNHEY and CDR2 SMNVEV (reference sequence). CDR3 length: 20 residues. V shed 3 bases and J 0 bases; nucleotides not matched to a gene: 10. CDR3 sequence: CASSFLGLAGSSSGANVLTF. For the CDR3, the DNA is TGTGCCAGCAGTTTCCTAGGACTAGCGGGCTCTAGCTCTGGGGCCAACGTCCTGACTTTC.

This clone occurred a few times. This chain joins TRBV30 and TRBJ1-1; D remains unclear. V was cut by 1 base and J by 1 base, with 13 bases left in between. Germline V gene sequence: CDR1 GTSNPN, CDR2 SVGIG (reference sequence). This CDR3 region has 15 residues. In DNA form, the CDR3 reads TGTGCCTGGAGTGCTCACACGGTGGGGAACACTGAAGCTTTCTTT. Encoded protein: CAWSAHTVGNTEAFF.

This clone was counted between two and nine times. V is TRBV2 and J is TRBJ1-4, with 8 bases matching TRBD1. CDR3 length: 13 amino acids. Germline V gene lookup returns CDR1 SNHLY and CDR2 FYNNEI. Trimming at V came to 4 bases and at J to 8 bases, leaving 3 bases not matched to a gene. CDR3 DNA: TGTGCCAGCAGTGCTCCAGGGGGCGAAAAACTGTTTTTT. The encoded protein is CASSAPGGEKLFF.

This chain connects TRBV4-1 to TRBJ1-5; weak D call: TRBD1 (6 bases). The CDR3 spans 16 residues. V was pared by 4 bases and J by 3 bases, with 16 bases between. Germline lookup yields CDR1 MGHRA and CDR2 YSYEKL. For the CDR3, the DNA is TGCGCCAGCAGCCGAGATATACAGGGCGTCAATCAGCCCCAGCATTTT. Translation: CASSRDIQGVNQPQHF.

V is TRBV29-1 and J is TRBJ1-1, with no clear D. Germline V lookup: CDR1 SQVTM, CDR2 ANQGSEA. V dropped 1 base and J dropped 10 bases, with 13 bases sitting between them. The CDR3 runs 12 residues. In DNA form, the CDR3 reads TGCAGCGTTGAAGTTAGTTCCGGTCGAGCTTTCTTT. This sequence encodes CSVEVSSGRAFF.

The chain carries TRBV4-3 and TRBJ1-2; TRBD1 aligns across 7 bases. Germline V lookup: CDR1 LGHNA, CDR2 YSLEER. V lost 5 bases to trimming and J lost 8 bases; unmatched junction nucleotides: 2. This CDR3 is built from 11 residues. The CDR3 reads CASSRGHGYTF. CDR3 sequence (DNA): TGCGCCAGCAGCAGGGGGCACGGCTACACCTTC.

This rearrangement joins TRBV5-4 to TRBJ1-2; D call uncertain. The V gene lost 1 base and the J gene lost 3 bases, with 7 bases spanning the gap. This CDR3 comprises 13 residues. The germline gives CDR1 SGHNT, CDR2 YYREEE (reference sequence). The chain's CDR3 is CASSLLQYYGYTF. The CDR3 coding sequence is TGTGCCAGCAGCTTGTTACAGTACTATGGCTACACCTTC. Supplemented by reference TRBV5-4 and TRBJ1-2, the full variable domain reads ETGVTQSPTHLIKTRGQQVTLRCSSQSGHNTVSWYQQALGQGPQFIFQYYREEENGRGNFPPRFSGLQFPNYSSELNVNALELDDSALYLCASSLLQYYGYTFGSGTRLTVV.

The chain is built from TRBV9 and TRBJ2-2; 10 bases agree with TRBD2. CDR1 is SGDLS and CDR2 is YYNGEE in the germline V gene. Trimming cost V 4 bases and J 5 bases; bases outside gene matches: 2. The CDR3 runs to 14 residues. CDR3 nucleotide sequence: TGTGCCAGCAGCCAGGGACTAGCGACCGGGGAGCTGTTTTTT. Amino acids: CASSQGLATGELFF.

V is TRBV9 and J is TRBJ1-1; 7 nucleotides line up with TRBD1. Germline lookup yields CDR1 SGDLS and CDR2 YYNGEE. J was trimmed by 0 bases and V by 10 bases; bases with no gene match: 9. This CDR3 contains 14 residues. CDR3: CAPRTGSMNTEAFF. CDR3 sequence (DNA): TGTGCCCCCAGGACAGGAAGCATGAACACTGAAGCTTTCTTT.

The chain recombines TRBV11-2 with TRBJ2-7; 8 nucleotides agree with TRBD1. Germline-derived CDR1 and CDR2 are SGHAT and FQNNGV. This CDR3 has 13 residues. Trimming removed 10 bases from V and 5 bases from J; junction bases left unmatched: 10. The CDR3 DNA reads TGTGCCACCCGGTTGACAGGGGTTGACGAGCAGTACTTC. This translates into CATRLTGVDEQYF.

This clone has only one observation. V and J are TRBV5-1 and TRBJ2-5; D perhaps matches TRBD1 (6 bases). V was trimmed by 7 bases and J by 5 bases, leaving 18 bases between them. The CDR3 spans 14 residues. Germline CDR1 SGHRS, CDR2 YFSETQ. The CDR3 here is CASRLDSESETQYF. CDR3 DNA sequence: TGCGCCAGCCGGTTGGACAGCGAGTCGGAGACCCAGTACTTC. Drawing the rest from reference TRBV5-1 and TRBJ2-5, the complete variable domain is KAGVTQTPRYLIKTRGQQVTLSCSPISGHRSVSWYQQTPGQGLQFLFEYFSETQRNKGNFPGRFSGRQFSNSRSEMNVSTLELGDSALYLCASRLDSESETQYFGPGTRLLVL.

The rearrangement uses TRBV6-5 and TRBJ1-2; TRBD1 aligns across 9 bases. Germline V gives CDR1 MNHEY, CDR2 SVGAGI. V shed 6 bases and J 8 bases; nucleotides not matched to a gene: 10. The CDR3 runs 14 residues. The DNA of the CDR3 is TGTGCCAGCAGCCCCGTTCGGACAGGGGACGGCTACACCTTC. Amino acids: CASSPVRTGDGYTF.

This clone has only one observation. The V call is TRBV7-9, the J call TRBJ1-1, with 8 bases that match TRBD1. V shed 5 bases, J shed 8 bases, and the junction held 13 bases outside the gene matches. Germline V gives CDR1 SEHNR, CDR2 FQNEAQ (reference sequence). The CDR3 spans 15 residues. In nucleotides, the CDR3 is TGTGCCAGCAGCGGATTGGGACAGGCGAATAAAGAAGCTTTCTTT. It translates to CASSGLGQANKEAFF.

V is TRBV7-6 and J is TRBJ2-7; the D gene is possibly TRBD1 (5 bases). The V end lost 1 base, the J end lost 2 bases, and 12 bases lay between the germline ends. This CDR3 region has 15 residues. Germline CDR1 and CDR2: SGHVS and FNYEAQ. CDR3 in amino acids: CASSLDPDSTYEQYF. The CDR3 coding sequence is TGTGCCAGCAGCTTAGACCCAGACAGTACCTACGAGCAGTACTTC. The complete variable domain, with remaining parts taken from reference TRBV7-6 and TRBJ2-7, reads GAGVSQSPRYKVTKRGQDVALRCDPISGHVSLYWYRQALGQGPEFLTYFNYEAQQDKSGLPNDRFSAERPEGSISTLTIQRTEQRDSAMYRCASSLDPDSTYEQYFGPGTRLTVT.

The V and J genes are TRBV7-3 and TRBJ1-5, with D possibly being TRBD1 (5 bases). The CDR3 is 16 residues long. The V end was cut by 1 base, the J end by 5 bases, with 15 bases between. CDR1 SGHTA and CDR2 FQGTGA come from the germline V gene. The CDR3 nucleotides are TGTGCCAGCAGCTTAAGGGAGACAGAGGCGGATCAGCCCCAGCATTTT. This translates into CASSLRETEADQPQHF. Full variable domain (missing parts from reference TRBV7-3 and TRBJ1-5): GAGVSQTPSNKVTEKGKYVELRCDPISGHTALYWYRQSLGQGPEFLIYFQGTGAADDSGLPNDRFFAVRPEGSVSTLKIQRTERGDSAVYLCASSLRETEADQPQHFGDGTRLSIL.

The rearrangement uses TRBV5-6 and TRBJ1-1, with 7 bases fitting TRBD1. CDR3 size: 16 residues. Germline assignment: CDR1 SGHDT and CDR2 YYEEEE. V was pared by 3 bases and J by 0 bases, with 8 bases of the junction left unmatched. The CDR3 loop is CASSSGQESLNTEAFF. CDR3 bases: TGTGCCAGCAGCTCCGGACAGGAGTCTTTGAACACTGAAGCTTTCTTT.

V and J are TRBV6-5 and TRBJ2-1; 7 nucleotides line up with TRBD2. From germline, CDR1 is MNHEY and CDR2 SVGAGI. This CDR3 is 13 amino acids long. V lost 8 bases to trimming and J lost 3 bases; unmatched junction nucleotides: 4. CDR3 coding DNA: TGTGCCAGCGCGGGGGTAGTCTACAATGAGCAGTTCTTC. This translates into CASAGVVYNEQFF.

V is TRBV28 and J is TRBJ2-7; D ambiguous. The CDR3 is 12 amino acids. Between the trimmed V and J ends, which lost 5 bases and 3 bases, there was a span of 8 bases. Per germline, CDR1 MDHEN and CDR2 SYDVKM. CDR3 region: CASSGSLYEQYF. CDR3 nucleotide sequence: TGTGCCAGCAGTGGAAGCCTCTACGAGCAGTACTTC. The full variable domain, in which reference TRBV28 and TRBJ2-7 provide the parts outside the CDR3, is DVKVTQSSRYLVKRTGEKVFLECVQDMDHENMFWYRQDPGLGLRLIYFSYDVKMKEKGDIPEGYSVSREKKERFSLILESASTNQTSMYLCASSGSLYEQYFGPGTRLTVT.